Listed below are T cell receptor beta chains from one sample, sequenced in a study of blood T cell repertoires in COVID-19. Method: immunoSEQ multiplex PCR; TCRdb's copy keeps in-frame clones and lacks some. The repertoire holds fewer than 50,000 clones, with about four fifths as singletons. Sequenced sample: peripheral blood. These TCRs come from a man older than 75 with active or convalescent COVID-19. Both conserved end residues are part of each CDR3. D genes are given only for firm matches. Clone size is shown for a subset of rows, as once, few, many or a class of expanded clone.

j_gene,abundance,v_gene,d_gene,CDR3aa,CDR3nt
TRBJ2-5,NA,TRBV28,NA,CASSYGNAETQYF,TGTGCCAGCAGTTACGGGAACGCGGAGACCCAGTACTTC
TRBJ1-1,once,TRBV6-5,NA,CASSYRTPNTEAFF,TGTGCCAGCAGTTACAGGACTCCGAACACTGAAGCTTTCTTT
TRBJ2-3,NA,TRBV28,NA,CASSPFRSGGTDTQYF,TGTGCCAGCAGCCCCTTTCGTAGCGGAGGCACAGATACGCAGTATTTT
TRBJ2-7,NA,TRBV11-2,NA,CASSLDLTYEQYF,TGTGCCAGCAGCTTAGATCTAACCTACGAGCAGTACTTC
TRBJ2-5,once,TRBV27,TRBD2,CASSLFGGGPRETQYF,TGTGCCAGCAGTTTATTCGGCGGGGGGCCGAGGGAGACCCAGTACTTC
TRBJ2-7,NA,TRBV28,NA,CASSPSRGVSYEQYF,TGTGCCAGCAGCCCTTCTAGGGGTGTCTCCTACGAGCAGTACTTC
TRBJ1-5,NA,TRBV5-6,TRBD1,CASSFGDRVDQPQHF,TGTGCCAGCAGCTTTGGGGACAGGGTCGATCAGCCCCAGCATTTT
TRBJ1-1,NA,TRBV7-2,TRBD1,CASSSPRDRPNTEAFF,TGTGCCAGCAGCTCGCCAAGGGACAGACCGAACACTGAAGCTTTCTTT
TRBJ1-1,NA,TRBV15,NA,CATSRGPGNTEAFF,TGTGCCACCAGCAGAGGTCCGGGAAACACTGAAGCTTTCTTT
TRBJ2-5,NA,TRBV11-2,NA,CASRATGPGAQYF,TGTGCCAGCAGGGCAACAGGCCCCGGTGCCCAGTACTTC
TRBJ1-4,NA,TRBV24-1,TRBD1,CATSGGGQVPATNEKLFF,TGTGCCACCAGTGGGGGGGGACAGGTGCCCGCAACTAATGAAAAACTGTTTTTT
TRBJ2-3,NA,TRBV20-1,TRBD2,CSASELRGALTDTQYF,TGCAGTGCTAGTGAATTGCGGGGGGCCCTCACAGATACGCAGTATTTT
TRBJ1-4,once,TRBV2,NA,CASSDWSIREKLFF,TGTGCCAGCAGTGATTGGTCTATACGTGAAAAACTGTTTTTT
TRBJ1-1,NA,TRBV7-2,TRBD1,CASSSQGAAEAFF,TGTGCCAGCAGCTCCCAGGGGGCCGCTGAAGCTTTCTTT
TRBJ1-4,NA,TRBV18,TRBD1,CASTIRDRDEKLFF,TGTGCCAGCACCATCCGGGACAGGGATGAAAAACTGTTTTTT
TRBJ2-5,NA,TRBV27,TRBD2,CASSFLAGGQQETQYF,TGTGCCAGCAGTTTCTTGGCGGGGGGGCAACAAGAGACCCAGTACTTC
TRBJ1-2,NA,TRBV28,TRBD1,CASSPPGQGIYGYTF,TGTGCCAGCAGTCCCCCGGGACAGGGAATCTATGGCTACACCTTC
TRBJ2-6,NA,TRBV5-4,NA,CASSPTTSGANVLTF,TGTGCCAGCAGCCCGACAACCTCTGGGGCCAACGTCCTGACTTTC
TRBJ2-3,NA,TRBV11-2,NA,CASSSSGDTQYF,TGTGCCAGCAGCTCCAGCGGGGATACGCAGTATTTT
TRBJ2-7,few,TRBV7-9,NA,CASSLGVGSRGEQYF,TGTGCCAGCAGCTTAGGGGTAGGGTCCCGGGGCGAGCAGTACTTC
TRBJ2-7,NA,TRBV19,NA,CASSSDRQTYEQYF,TGTGCCAGTAGTTCCGACAGGCAGACCTACGAGCAGTACTTC
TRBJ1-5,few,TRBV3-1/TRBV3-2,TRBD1,CASSRGQGGYQPQHF,TGTGCCAGCAGCCGCGGACAGGGCGGGTATCAGCCCCAGCATTTT
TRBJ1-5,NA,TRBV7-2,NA,CASSSGGGQPQHF,TGTGCCAGCAGCTCTGGCGGGGGTCAGCCCCAGCATTTT
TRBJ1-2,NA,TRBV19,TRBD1,CASTLQGAGLYGYTF,TGTGCCAGTACCTTACAGGGGGCCGGCCTCTATGGCTACACCTTC
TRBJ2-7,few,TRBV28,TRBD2,CASSLPVAGVYEQYF,TGTGCCAGCAGTTTACCAGTAGCGGGAGTGTACGAGCAGTACTTC
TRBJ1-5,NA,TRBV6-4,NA,CASSPGCQPQHF,TGTGCCAGCAGTCCCGGGTGTCAGCCCCAGCATTTT
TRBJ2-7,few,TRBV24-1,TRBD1,CATSDQRGQGTYEQYF,TGTGCCACCAGTGATCAGCGGGGACAGGGAACCTACGAGCAGTACTTC
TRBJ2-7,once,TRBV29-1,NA,CSVILVGLWIEQYF,TGCAGCGTGATTCTCGTGGGGCTTTGGATCGAGCAGTACTTC
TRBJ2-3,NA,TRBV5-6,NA,CASSWRPGGPTQYF,TGTGCCAGCAGCTGGCGTCCCGGGGGACCTACGCAGTATTTT
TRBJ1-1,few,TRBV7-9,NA,CASSPRTSTEAFF,TGTGCCAGCAGCCCTCGGACATCAACTGAAGCTTTCTTT
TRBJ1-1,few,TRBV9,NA,CASSVGQGLLNTEAFF,TGTGCCAGCAGCGTAGGCCAGGGGTTGTTGAACACTGAAGCTTTCTTT